This T cell receptor beta chain was recorded in a study of T-cell memory formation after mild COVID-19. TCRdb re-called the 5' RACE reads through MiXCR, storing one row per CDR3 protein. The table records 360,000 or so distinct CDR3 sequences, around 27% of them present only once. With respect to this clonotype: Antigen specificity is unknown.

Study results and caveats: CD4+ contracting clones were found mainly in CM and EM, and CD8+ ones in EMRA.

The V gene's germline CDR1 is ENHRY and CDR2 SYGVKD. This CDR3 region has 13 residues. V lost 2 bases, J lost 5 bases, and 9 bases lay in between. Material for sequencing was PBMCs or a T cell subset sorted from them (not recorded which). The receptor comes from an adult woman who had mild COVID-19 (a few samples of this study predate the infection). Cell type and time point are not known. This chain uses TRBV10-3 with TRBJ1-1; D not certain. The CDR3 DNA follows: TGTGCCATCAGTGAGATAGGAGGGACTGAAGCTTTCTTT. This translates into CAISEIGGTEAFF.